The next 7 T cell receptor beta chains were all read from a single sample in a study of tumor and adjacent non-tumor tissue in lung cancer. A modified ARM-PCR protocol with three rounds of nested PCR amplified TCRbeta. Each CDR3 protein gets one entry after TCRdb re-called the multiplex PCR reads with MiXCR. The sample gives some 95,000 distinct CDR3 sequences, 75% to 85% of which show up once; around 30% is in the top ten. No cell sorting was done before RNA was extracted from the tissue. The normal lung tissue was taken more than 3 cm from the tumor edge. Sequenced input: distant non-tumor lung tissue. The receptors here all came from a man between 60 and 75 years old with small cell lung cancer.

Concerning this clonotype itself: Likely a read error: the CDR3 ends without its conserved phenylalanine or tryptophan. This rearrangement joins TRBV12-3 or TRBV12-4 to TRBJ2-2, with D perhaps TRBD1 (6 bases). The CDR3 is 15 amino acids. Trimming shortened V by 5 bases and J by 4 bases, and 14 bases separated the two germline ends. This CDR3 is CASSLSQGSTGELFS. The CDR3 DNA follows: TGTGCCAGCAGTCTGTCACAGGGAAGCACCGGGGAGCTGTTTTCT.

V is TRBV11-3 and J is TRBJ1-2, with no clear D. The germline gives CDR1 SGHNT, CDR2 YENEEA. V dropped 1 base and J dropped 5 bases, with 11 bases sitting between them. The CDR3 spans 14 residues. CDR3 bases: TGTGCCAGCAGCTTAGGCTTGATTAATTATGGCTACACCTTC. The encoded protein is CASSLGLINYGYTF.

Details on this clonotype: This is likely a read error, given that the CDR3 carries no conserved phenylalanine or tryptophan at its end. This chain joins TRBV4-2 and TRBJ1-2; D is undetermined. V lost 2 bases, J lost 4 bases, and 8 bases lay in between. The CDR3 length is 13 residues. The germline gives CDR1 LGHNA, CDR2 YNFKEQ. CDR3 DNA: TGTGCCAGCAGCCAATACGTAAGCTATGGCTACACCTTA. Translation: CASSQYVSYGYTL.

This chain uses TRBV4-1 with TRBJ2-4; weak D call: TRBD1 (6 bases). Trimming left V 4 bases short and J 3 bases short, with 31 bases between. The germline V gene encodes CDR1 MGHRA and CDR2 YSYEKL. The CDR3 sequence is 21 residues long. The CDR3 protein is CASSRRTPYRAVETVKNIQYF. The DNA of the CDR3 is TGCGCCAGCAGCCGACGGACTCCGTACAGGGCCGTAGAAACAGTCAAAAACATTCAGTACTTC.

This clonotype was recorded many times. J is TRBJ2-1 and V is TRBV7-8; 8 bases agree with TRBD2. This CDR3 has 15 residues. V dropped 4 bases and J dropped 7; count of bases not matched to a gene: 9. Germline loops: CDR1 SGHVS, CDR2 FQNEAQ. The CDR3 nucleotides read TGTGCCAGCAGCTCGAATCCCATAGCGGGGAATGAGCAGTTCTTC. It is translated as CASSSNPIAGNEQFF.

This clonotype was picked up a small number of times. The rearrangement joins TRBV20-1 to TRBJ2-1; 11 positions agree with TRBD2. Germline V CDR1 and CDR2: DFQATT, SNEGSKA (reference sequence). Germline trimming cut 2 bases from V and 2 bases from J; bases unmatched to any gene: 26. This CDR3 contains 23 residues. The CDR3 spells CSARPSPPAALETSGVTYNEQFF. In DNA, the CDR3 is TGCAGTGCTAGACCCTCCCCCCCCGCCGCCCTGGAGACTAGCGGGGTGACCTACAATGAGCAGTTCTTC.

On this clonotype: The germline gene is not matched at one end of the junction; a read error may be the cause. The gene calls are TRBV11-2 and TRBJ2-7; a possible D gene is TRBD2 (5 bases). Germline loops: CDR1 SGHAT, CDR2 FQNNGV. This CDR3 contains 13 residues. As DNA, the CDR3 is TGTGCCGGCAGCTTAGAAGTCGGAGGCTACGAGCACTTC. Protein sequence: CAGSLEVGGYEHF. Based on the CDR3 plus reference TRBV11-2 and TRBJ2-7, the full variable domain is EAGVAQSPRYKIIEKRQSVAFWCNPISGHATLYWYQQILGQGPKLLIQFQNNGVVDDSQLPKDRFSAERLKGVDSTLKIQPAKLEDSAVYLCAGSLEVGGYEHFGPGTRLTVT.